A single sample is the source of the 14 T cell receptor beta chains below, sequenced in a study of post-analysis software for immune sequencing data. The study, taken as a whole, reports: The five TRBV segments detected at higher frequency in patients than in controls included TRBV5-6, TRBV5-1 and TRBV20-1.

Unique molecular identifiers were built into the TCR beta cDNA libraries. TCRdb re-called the PCR reads through MiXCR, storing one row per CDR3 protein. The sample shows 430,000 or so distinct CDR3 sequences, 39% of them seen only once. Their recognized antigens are unknown. The source material was blood. Receptors originate from a girl aged 2 to 9 with multiple sclerosis.

This clonotype appeared a few times. The chain carries TRBV28 and TRBJ1-2; TRBD1 might be the D (5 bases). The V gene lost 2 bases and the J gene lost 4 bases, with 17 bases spanning the gap. The CDR3 extends over 16 amino acids. Germline loops: CDR1 MDHEN, CDR2 SYDVKM. Here the CDR3 DNA reads TGTGCCAGCAGTTTAGAAGGCAGGGTGCTCGGCTATGGCTACACCTTC. Translating it yields CASSLEGRVLGYGYTF.

A few counts support this clonotype. The chain recombines TRBV12-3 or TRBV12-4 with TRBJ1-5; TRBD1 matches 7 bases. CDR3 length: 15 residues. The junction had 7 bases not matched to a gene; V was cut back by 5 bases and J by 3 bases. DNA of the CDR3: TGTGCCAGCAGTCGTTGGGACAGAACCAATCAGCCCCAGCATTTT. As protein: CASSRWDRTNQPQHF.

V gene TRBV4-2 combines with J gene TRBJ2-1; 12 bases line up with TRBD2. Looked up from germline, CDR1 is LGHNA and CDR2 is YNFKEQ. With V trimmed by 0 bases and J by 9 bases, 6 bases remained unmatched. The CDR3 spans 16 residues. The DNA for the CDR3 is TGTGCCAGCAGCCAAGATCCTAGCGGGAGGGTAGTTGAGCAGTTCTTC. This gives the protein CASSQDPSGRVVEQFF.

The chain is built from TRBV12-3 or TRBV12-4 and TRBJ2-5; 7 bases match TRBD2. The CDR3 consists of 15 residues. The V gene end was trimmed by 5 bases and the J gene end by 5 bases; junction bases not matched to a gene: 11. The CDR3 is CASSPRTSFVETQYF. In nucleotides, the CDR3 is TGTGCCAGCAGTCCCCGGACTAGTTTCGTTGAGACCCAGTACTTC.

The rearrangement joins TRBV29-1 to TRBJ1-5; perhaps TRBD1 as D (6 bases). CDR1 and CDR2 (germline): SQVTM, ANQGSEA. V lost 1 base to trimming and J lost 3 bases, with 13 bases between them. The CDR3 sequence is 15 residues long. In DNA, the CDR3 is TGCAGCGTTGAAGCAACAGGGTCCCCCAATCAGCCCCAGCATTTT. Its protein is CSVEATGSPNQPQHF.

This clonotype was seen only a few times. The rearrangement links TRBV10-3 to TRBJ2-1; 10 bases are shared with TRBD1. The germline CDR1 and CDR2 sequences are ENHRY and SYGVKD. The junction had 4 bases not matched to a gene; V was cut back by 6 bases and J by 14 bases. The CDR3 is made up of 11 amino acids. The CDR3 DNA reads TGTGCCATCAGGGGACAGGGGATTGAGTTCTTC. It codes for CAIRGQGIEFF.

To note about this clonotype: One end of the junction varies from germline; a read error may be responsible. The V and J genes are TRBV12-3 or TRBV12-4 and TRBJ2-3; D is undetermined. The CDR3 length is 15 residues. CDR3 DNA sequence: TGTGCCAGCACCCTAGGAAGAGTGGTAGCAGATGCGCAGTATTTT. Translation gives CASTLGRVVADAQYF.

This clonotype came up a few times. The chain has TRBV12-3 or TRBV12-4 and TRBJ1-1, with D hard to call. V lost 2 bases to trimming and J lost 0 bases, with 7 bases between them. This CDR3 is built from 14 residues. Here the CDR3 reads CASSLQLMNTEAFF. Written as DNA, the CDR3 is TGTGCCAGCAGTTTACAGCTCATGAACACTGAAGCTTTCTTT.

The rearrangement joins TRBV6-2 or TRBV6-3 to TRBJ2-1, with D perhaps TRBD2 (6 bases). V was pared by 1 base and J by 0 bases, with 31 bases between. CDR1 MNHEY and CDR2 SVGEGT come from the germline V gene. The CDR3 contains 23 residues. CDR3 loop: CASSYLYRSGGEDYSYSYNEQFF. The CDR3 DNA sequence: TGTGCCAGCAGTTACTTATACAGGTCCGGAGGGGAGGACTACTCCTACTCCTACAATGAGCAGTTCTTC.

The chain is built from TRBV11-2 and TRBJ2-7, with 10 positions matching TRBD1. V shed 7 bases and J 3 bases; nucleotides not matched to a gene: 6. This CDR3 comprises 14 residues. CDR1 SGHAT and CDR2 FQNNGV come from the germline V gene. This CDR3 is CASTARDRGYEQYF. CDR3 nucleotides: TGTGCCAGCACCGCCCGGGACAGGGGCTACGAGCAGTACTTC.

In this sample, this clonotype turned up a few times. The rearrangement joins TRBV5-5 to TRBJ2-1; possibly TRBD1 for D (6 bases). This CDR3 spans 13 amino acids. Germline loops: CDR1 SGHKS, CDR2 YYEKEE (reference sequence). Trimming removed 4 bases from V and 4 bases from J, with 9 bases in between. CDR3 nucleotide sequence: TGTGCCAGCAGCACACAGGGTTACAATGAGCAGTTCTTC. Translating it yields CASSTQGYNEQFF.

This clonotype has more than one count but fewer than ten. The chain joins TRBV12-3 or TRBV12-4 to TRBJ2-3; 7 positions agree with TRBD2. With 3 bases clipped from V and 4 bases from J, the junction kept 7 bases outside the gene matches. This CDR3 comprises 15 residues. The CDR3 loop is CASSFLTSVPDTQYF. The CDR3 DNA is TGTGCCAGCAGTTTTCTTACTAGCGTTCCAGATACGCAGTATTTT.

The V gene is TRBV4-2, the J gene TRBJ2-1, with 8 bases matching TRBD2. Per germline, CDR1 LGHNA and CDR2 YNFKEQ. Trimming took 4 bases from V and 0 from J; bases not matched to a gene: 17. This CDR3 is built from 20 residues. The CDR3 sequence: CASSLTLPGLVFSSYNEQFF. The DNA of the CDR3 is TGTGCCAGCAGCCTGACACTCCCGGGACTAGTCTTTAGCTCCTACAATGAGCAGTTCTTC.

The chain recombines TRBV28 with TRBJ2-1, with TRBD1 matching over 7 bases. V lost 3 bases and J lost 5; bases outside the gene matches: 4. Germline V lookup: CDR1 MDHEN, CDR2 SYDVKM. CDR3 length: 14 residues. As DNA, the CDR3 is TGTGCCAGCAGTTTGGGACAGAGAAACAATGAGCAGTTCTTC. Its protein product is CASSLGQRNNEQFF.